This is a list of T cell receptor beta chains from one sample in a study of OX40 agonist ivuxolimab in advanced cancers. The table came from immunoSEQ multiplex PCR; TCRdb's copy has only in-frame clones and leaves some out. The table lists tens of thousands of clones, around four fifths of them singletons, with under 30% in the top ten. This specimen was CD4+ or CD8+ T cells sorted from blood, taken in a trial of the OX40 agonist ivuxolimab. These TCRs come from an adult with an advanced solid tumor such as melanoma, head and neck, liver or kidney cancer. The CDR3 runs from the conserved cysteine through the conserved F or W. The D gene is left open where the match is weak. A clone size is listed for some rows: how often the clone was seen (once, few, many), or a class if it is expanded.

TRBJ2-3	TRBV14	TRBD2	NA	CASSQFQLAGVSTDTQYF	TGTGCCAGCAGCCAATTTCAACTAGCGGGGGTTAGCACAGATACGCAGTATTTT
TRBJ2-5	TRBV7-2	NA	NA	CASSLNEPLKETQYF	TGTGCCAGCAGCTTAAACGAGCCCCTAAAAGAGACCCAGTACTTC
TRBJ2-2	TRBV9	TRBD2	NA	CASSSRLAVNTGELFF	TGTGCCAGCAGCTCCCGACTAGCGGTGAACACCGGGGAGCTGTTTTTT
TRBJ2-3	TRBV4-2	TRBD2	NA	CASSGLAGPSGTDTQYF	TGTGCCAGCAGCGGGCTAGCGGGACCCAGCGGCACAGATACGCAGTATTTT
TRBJ1-2	TRBV4-3	NA	few	CASSHSTAWNYGYTF	TGCGCCAGCAGCCATTCTACTGCCTGGAACTATGGCTACACCTTC
TRBJ2-7	TRBV2	NA	NA	CASSGVEQYF	TGTGCCAGCTCTGGAGTCGAGCAGTACTTC
TRBJ2-5	TRBV19	NA	NA	CASSASEAYQETQYF	TGTGCCAGTAGTGCGAGTGAGGCGTACCAAGAGACCCAGTACTTC
TRBJ2-7	TRBV15	NA	once	CATSGGGSYEQYF	TGTGCCACCAGTGGCGGCGGGTCCTACGAGCAGTACTTC
TRBJ2-7	TRBV19	TRBD1	NA	CASSSGTGANEQYF	TGTGCCAGTAGTTCCGGGACAGGGGCGAATGAGCAGTACTTC
TRBJ2-2	TRBV5-3	NA	NA	CARSSTSWVVPPGELFF	TGTGCCAGAAGCTCGACAAGTTGGGTTGTCCCCCCCGGGGAGCTGTTTTTT
TRBJ1-5	TRBV28	TRBD1	once	CASSMTGMVNQPQHF	TGTGCCAGCAGTATGACAGGGATGGTCAATCAGCCCCAGCATTTT
TRBJ1-6	TRBV6-1	NA	NA	CASSEFPGQNNSPLHF	TGTGCCAGCAGTGAATTCCCAGGACAGAATAATTCACCCCTCCACTTT
TRBJ2-7	TRBV28	TRBD1	once	CASSLVGRGRSDEQYF	TGTGCCAGCAGTTTAGTGGGCAGGGGGCGCTCGGACGAGCAGTACTTC
TRBJ2-5	TRBV7-9	TRBD1	NA	CASSFDRGVGEETQYF	TGTGCCAGCAGCTTCGACAGGGGAGTCGGCGAAGAGACCCAGTACTTC
TRBJ2-1	TRBV6-4	NA	NA	CASSETRSLINEQFF	TGTGCCAGCAGTGAGACTAGGTCCCTTATCAATGAGCAGTTCTTC
TRBJ1-1	TRBV30	NA	once	CAWSFGPEAFF	TGTGCCTGGAGTTTTGGCCCTGAAGCTTTCTTT
TRBJ1-1	TRBV9	NA	NA	CASSVGPGGATEAFF	TGTGCCAGCAGCGTAGGGCCCGGGGGCGCAACTGAAGCTTTCTTT
TRBJ2-3	TRBV6-1	NA	once	CASSEERGRAADTQYF	TGTGCCAGCAGTGAAGAGAGGGGGAGGGCCGCAGATACGCAGTATTTT
TRBJ1-4	TRBV28	TRBD1	NA	CASTNPRTGGGEKLFF	TGTGCCAGCACCAATCCAAGAACAGGGGGTGGAGAAAAACTGTTTTTT
TRBJ2-2	TRBV28	NA	NA	CASSWSGTGELFF	TGTGCCAGCAGTTGGTCTGGGACCGGGGAGCTGTTTTTT
TRBJ2-3	TRBV2	TRBD2	NA	CARAREGNTDTQYF	TGTGCCCGCGCTAGGGAGGGCAACACAGATACGCAGTATTTT
TRBJ1-5	TRBV23-1	NA	NA	CASRAGTDSNQPQHF	TGCGCCAGCAGGGCCGGGACGGACTCTAATCAGCCCCAGCATTTT
TRBJ2-5	TRBV14	TRBD2	once	CASSQEPLAGVKETQYF	TGTGCCAGCAGCCAAGAACCCCTAGCGGGAGTCAAAGAGACCCAGTACTTC
TRBJ2-7	TRBV5-1	NA	NA	CASSPEDGSYEQYF	TGCGCCAGCAGCCCCGAGGACGGTTCCTACGAGCAGTACTTC
TRBJ2-7	TRBV25-1	NA	NA	CASSERGPQYF	TGTGCCAGCAGTGAAAGAGGACCACAGTACTTC
TRBJ2-5	TRBV28	NA	NA	CASSLRSGLGETQYF	TGTGCCAGCAGTTTAAGGTCAGGGTTAGGAGAGACCCAGTACTTC
TRBJ2-7	TRBV14	TRBD1	once	CASRGDSAYEQYF	TGTGCCAGCAGAGGGGACAGCGCCTACGAGCAGTACTTC
TRBJ1-3	TRBV9	NA	NA	CASSVDPGNTIYF	TGTGCCAGCAGCGTAGACCCTGGAAACACCATATATTTT
TRBJ2-7	TRBV9	TRBD1	NA	CASSADRFAYEQYF	TGTGCCAGCAGCGCGGACAGGTTCGCCTACGAGCAGTACTTC
TRBJ2-2	TRBV7-9	TRBD2	NA	CASSFGKGLAGYTGELFF	TGTGCCAGCAGCTTCGGCAAGGGACTAGCGGGATACACCGGGGAGCTGTTTTTT
TRBJ1-2	TRBV29-1	NA	NA	CSAVTGTSYGYTF	TGCAGCGCTGTTACCGGGACAAGCTATGGCTACACCTTC
TRBJ1-3	TRBV7-9	NA	once	CASSLWDTGNTIYF	TGTGCCAGCAGCTTATGGGACACAGGAAACACCATATATTTT
TRBJ1-5	TRBV13	TRBD1	NA	CASSLQGQGNQPQHF	TGTGCCAGCAGCTTACAGGGACAGGGGAATCAGCCCCAGCATTTT
TRBJ2-1	TRBV6-4	NA	NA	CASSDGKNEQFF	TGTGCCAGCAGTGACGGAAAGAATGAGCAGTTCTTC
TRBJ1-1	TRBV7-9	NA	NA	CASSLPRPGEAFF	TGTGCCAGCAGCTTACCCCGGCCCGGGGAAGCTTTCTTT
TRBJ2-2	TRBV9	TRBD2	NA	CASSVVGAGADTGELFF	TGTGCCAGCAGCGTAGTAGGAGCGGGAGCTGACACCGGGGAGCTGTTTTTT
TRBJ2-7	TRBV5-1	NA	NA	CASRRGNEQYF	TGCGCCAGCCGGAGGGGGAACGAGCAGTACTTC
TRBJ2-7	TRBV9	NA	many	CASSVGWGDYEQYF	TGTGCCAGCAGCGTAGGATGGGGAGACTACGAGCAGTACTTC
TRBJ2-5	TRBV7-3	NA	NA	CASSPGTWTSQETQYF	TGTGCCAGCAGCCCCGGGACTTGGACTTCGCAAGAGACCCAGTACTTC
TRBJ1-3	TRBV28	NA	NA	CASSSYLSGNTIYF	TGTGCCAGCAGTTCTTATCTCTCTGGAAACACCATATATTTT
TRBJ1-5	TRBV30	TRBD1	NA	CAWSGQGNQPQHF	TGTGCCTGGAGTGGACAGGGTAATCAGCCCCAGCATTTT